The 7 T cell receptor beta chains below come from one sample, sequenced in a study of Graves' ophthalmopathy and Graves' hyperthyroidism. Amplified TCR beta CDR3 regions were obtained using RNA transcripts as template. In the first round, RT-PCR was carried out with HTBI primers, and a multiplex PCR formed the second round. TCRdb independently ran MiXCR on the multiplex PCR reads; one entry per CDR3 protein. In the table there are nearly 400,000 distinct CDR3 sequences, approximately 16% of which are singletons. The specimen sequenced was peripheral blood. These receptors were obtained from a woman younger than 35 with Graves' ophthalmopathy.

The V call is TRBV2, the J call TRBJ2-7; the D is unclear. V shed 2 bases and J shed 2 bases, with 10 bases lying between them. Germline V gene sequence: CDR1 SNHLY, CDR2 FYNNEI. This CDR3 has 14 residues. CDR3 protein: CASSEPRSAYEQYF. CDR3 nucleotide sequence: TGTGCCAGCAGTGAACCGCGGTCCGCCTACGAGCAGTACTTC.

This clonotype was recorded at least ten times. The J gene is TRBJ2-7, the V gene TRBV28; TRBD1 matches 10 bases. The CDR3 runs 15 residues. V dropped 4 bases and J dropped 2; count of bases not matched to a gene: 5. Germline CDR1 and CDR2: MDHEN and SYDVKM. CDR3 amino acids: CASSSPGTGAYEQYF. The CDR3 nucleotides read TGTGCCAGCAGTTCCCCCGGGACAGGGGCCTACGAGCAGTACTTC.

This clonotype was detected ten times or more. V gene TRBV10-2 combines with J gene TRBJ2-5; the D call may be TRBD1 or TRBD2 (5 bases each). The germline CDR1 and CDR2 sequences are WSHSY and SAAADI. V shed 11 bases and J shed 7 bases, with 17 bases lying between them. The CDR3 has 12 residues. CDR3 sequence (DNA): TGCGCCTGCCGAGGGGCTGAGGTGACCCAGTACTTC. Encoded protein: CACRGAEVTQYF.

Points on this clonotype: A junction end diverges from the germline sequence, so it may reflect a read error. The chain recombines TRBV7-2 with TRBJ2-4; 13 bases match TRBD2. CDR1 and CDR2 from the germline V gene are SGHTA and FQGNSA. The CDR3 has 12 residues. The CDR3 reads CASSRLAGGLAF. Here the CDR3 DNA reads TGTGCCAGCAGCAGACTAGCGGGAGGATTGGCCTTC.

This clonotype came up many times. The chain links TRBV20-1 to TRBJ2-7; D perhaps matches TRBD2 (6 bases). Trimming shortened V by 5 bases and J by 1 base, and 15 bases separated the two germline ends. CDR1 and CDR2 from the germline V gene are DFQATT and SNEGSKA (reference sequence). The CDR3 has 14 residues. The CDR3 spells CSASGLLQSYEQYF. CDR3 in DNA: TGCAGTGCTTCCGGACTACTCCAGTCCTACGAGCAGTACTTC.

CDR3 protein: CAWSVRTVKGGQPQHF. CDR3 bases: TGTGCCTGGAGTGTAAGGACAGTGAAGGGGGGTCAGCCCCAGCATTTT. This chain connects TRBV30 to TRBJ1-5; a possible D gene is TRBD1 (6 bases). The CDR3 contains 16 residues. CDR1 is GTSNPN and CDR2 is SVGIG in the germline V gene (reference sequence). Trimming took 0 bases from V and 6 from J, leaving 18 bases between them. The variable domain in full, completed from reference TRBV30 and TRBJ1-5, reads SQTIHQWPATLVQPVGSPLSLECTVEGTSNPNLYWYRQAAGRGLQLLFYSVGIGQISSEVPQNLSASRPQDRQFILSSKKLLLSDSGFYLCAWSVRTVKGGQPQHFGDGTRLSIL.

This clonotype has at least ten counts. V is TRBV7-2 and J is TRBJ1-2; D possibly corresponds to TRBD1 (5 bases). V lost 5 bases to trimming and J lost 7 bases, with 26 bases between them. Germline values: CDR1 SGHTA, CDR2 FQGNSA. The CDR3 is made up of 17 amino acids. CDR3 amino acids: CASSIWRGVGWGSGYTF. In nucleotides, the CDR3 is TGTGCCAGCAGCATCTGGCGGGGGGTGGGATGGGGAAGTGGCTACACCTTC.